The rows below give T cell receptor beta chains drawn from one sample of a study of T cell responses to AZD1222 COVID-19 vaccine. Generated by immunoSEQ multiplex PCR, the TCRdb table keeps only in-frame clones and is missing some. The table lists 120,000 or so clones, roughly 91% of them singletons. The sequenced sample was peripheral blood, obtained on day 0 of AZD1222 vaccination. These receptors all come from an adult in good health. The CDR3 runs from the conserved cysteine through the conserved F or W. A D gene is named only where the DNA matches it firmly. Some rows have no size entry. The others give once, few or many, or a class for an expanded clone.

>TRBD2|few|TRBV3-1/TRBV3-2|TRBJ2-7
CASSQGVGASGASFEQYF
TGTGCCAGCAGCCAGGGTGTGGGAGCTAGCGGGGCCTCCTTCGAGCAGTACTTC
>NA|NA|TRBV19|TRBJ2-6
CASSMKGSLWANVLTF
TGTGCCAGTAGTATGAAGGGCAGCCTCTGGGCCAACGTCCTGACTTTC
>NA|NA|TRBV18|TRBJ2-2
CASSPTGSGELFF
TGTGCCAGCTCACCCACAGGGTCCGGGGAGCTGTTTTTT
>NA|once|TRBV6-5|TRBJ1-6
CASSYGLGSPLHF
TGTGCCAGCAGTTACGGGCTTGGTTCACCCCTCCACTTT
>TRBD1|NA|TRBV12-3/TRBV12-4|TRBJ2-5
CATKQGARETQYF
TGTGCGACCAAACAGGGGGCCAGGGAGACCCAGTACTTC
>NA|NA|TRBV30|TRBJ1-5
CAWSPGGSNQPQHF
TGTGCCTGGAGCCCCGGCGGTTCCAATCAGCCCCAGCATTTT
>NA|NA|TRBV7-8|TRBJ2-7
CASSFSYGAYEQYF
TGTGCCAGCAGCTTCTCCTACGGAGCCTACGAGCAGTACTTC
>TRBD1|few|TRBV6-5|TRBJ1-5
CATLDRANQPQHF
TGTGCCACCCTGGACAGGGCGAATCAGCCCCAGCATTTT
>TRBD1|once|TRBV5-1|TRBJ1-1
CASSPGTVLYPEAFF
TGCGCCAGCAGCCCCGGGACAGTTCTATACCCTGAAGCTTTCTTT
>TRBD1|NA|TRBV2|TRBJ2-3
CASSTTGTGGDTQYF
TGTGCCAGCAGTACTACCGGGACAGGGGGAGATACGCAGTATTTT
>NA|NA|TRBV7-9|TRBJ1-4
CASSLPGNPLFF
TGTGCCAGCAGCTTACCAGGAAATCCACTGTTTTTT
>NA|NA|TRBV10-1|TRBJ1-4
CASSGGTGTTEKLFF
TGCGCCAGCAGTGGGGGGACCGGGACAACAGAAAAACTGTTTTTT
>TRBD2|NA|TRBV13|TRBJ2-7
CASSLYREGSYEQYF
TGTGCCAGCAGCTTATACCGGGAGGGATCCTACGAGCAGTACTTC
>NA|NA|TRBV18|TRBJ2-7
CASSPPRPGGEQYF
TGTGCCAGCTCACCACCGCGGCCCGGGGGCGAGCAGTACTTC
>NA|NA|TRBV20-1|TRBJ1-1
CSARLDEAFF
TGCAGTGCTAGATTAGATGAAGCTTTCTTT
>TRBD1|once|TRBV7-9|TRBJ2-3
CASRSGTATDTQYF
TGTGCCAGCAGGTCTGGGACAGCCACAGATACGCAGTATTTT
>TRBD1|NA|TRBV9|TRBJ2-5
CASSVASGTGGETQYF
TGTGCCAGCAGCGTAGCTTCGGGGACAGGCGGAGAGACCCAGTACTTC